What follows are 25 T cell receptor beta chains derived from one specimen sequenced in a study of T-cell reconstitution after alpha-beta-depleted transplantation in children. The TCRbeta library was prepared with unique molecular identifiers. From the PCR reads, TCRdb called clonotypes with MiXCR, one entry per CDR3 protein. This sample has over 150,000 distinct CDR3 sequences; about 15% occur once, and the top ten carry approximately 13%. The sequences come from PBMCs from the stem cell graft donor, collected from the stem cell graft. These receptors were obtained from a human donor who donated a stem cell graft to a child with acute lymphoblastic leukemia.

The chain combines TRBV5-5 with TRBJ1-1, with D uncertain. V was pared by 1 base and J by 3 bases, with 10 bases between. Per germline, CDR1 SGHKS and CDR2 YYEKEE (reference sequence). This CDR3 is built from 14 residues. CDR3 amino acids: CASSLWEADTEAFF. CDR3 in DNA: TGTGCCAGCAGCTTGTGGGAGGCCGACACTGAAGCTTTCTTT.

Many counts were recorded for this clonotype. V is TRBV20-1 and J is TRBJ2-7; a weak D match, TRBD2 (5 bases). This CDR3 has 15 amino acids. From germline, CDR1 is DFQATT and CDR2 SNEGSKA (reference sequence). Trimming took off 0 bases at V and 4 bases at J, with 16 bases between the two ends. The DNA for the CDR3 is TGCAGTGCTAGAGATCCCGACTCAGACTATTACGAGCAGTACTTC. It yields the protein CSARDPDSDYYEQYF.

This clonotype was seen at least ten times. The chain carries TRBV28 and TRBJ2-1; possible D gene TRBD2, 6 bases. Germline assignment: CDR1 MDHEN and CDR2 SYDVKM. There are 17 residues in the CDR3. V shed 4 bases and J shed 3 bases, with 19 bases lying between them. CDR3 sequence (DNA): TGTGCCAGCAGTTCGGGAGTTGTAGCGGAGCGCTACAATGAGCAGTTCTTC. It codes for CASSSGVVAERYNEQFF.

This clonotype appeared many times. This rearrangement joins TRBV6-5 to TRBJ2-5; 8 positions match TRBD1. With 4 bases clipped from V and 3 bases from J, the junction kept 10 bases outside the gene matches. The CDR3 contains 16 residues. Germline V lookup: CDR1 MNHEY, CDR2 SVGAGI. The CDR3 DNA reads as TGTGCCAGCAGTTCCCGGAGCCGGACAGGGAAAGAGACCCAGTACTTC. Translated, it gives CASSSRSRTGKETQYF.

This clonotype was counted ten times or more. This chain links TRBV7-8 with TRBJ1-4; maybe TRBD1 (6 bases). The germline CDR1 and CDR2 sequences are SGHVS and FQNEAQ. CDR3 size: 13 residues. V was cut by 3 bases and J by 7 bases, with 9 bases left in between. CDR3 sequence: CASSFLGGEKLFF. The CDR3 DNA reads as TGTGCCAGCAGCTTCCTAGGGGGTGAAAAACTGTTTTTT.

The chain employs TRBV3-1 and TRBJ1-3; D is ambiguous. Trimming stripped 2 bases from V and 9 bases from J, with 5 bases between. This CDR3 contains 11 residues. The germline gives CDR1 LGHDT, CDR2 YNNKEL (reference sequence). The CDR3 bases are TGTGCCAGCAGCCAATTGACCACCATATATTTT. As protein: CASSQLTTIYF.

This clonotype was detected many times. This chain connects TRBV7-2 to TRBJ2-5, with D unresolved. Trimming left V 0 bases short and J 1 base short, with 6 bases between. This CDR3 region has 14 residues. From germline, CDR1 is SGHTA and CDR2 FQGNSA. CDR3 nucleotide sequence: TGTGCCAGCAGCTTAGCGGGGTCCCAAGAGACCCAGTACTTC. This encodes CASSLAGSQETQYF.

There are many counts of this clonotype. The V call is TRBV5-1, the J call TRBJ2-3; 8 bases map to TRBD2. Germline CDR1 SGHRS, CDR2 YFSETQ. The CDR3 length is 17 residues. V was pared by 4 bases and J by 3 bases, with 13 bases of the junction left unmatched. The CDR3 coding sequence is TGCGCCAGCAGCCCTACGGGCGTGAGCGGGAGTACAGATACGCAGTATTTT. This encodes CASSPTGVSGSTDTQYF.

This clonotype was observed a handful of times. The chain recombines TRBV12-3 or TRBV12-4 with TRBJ1-4; 9 bases agree with TRBD1. This CDR3 has 14 amino acids. V shed 6 bases, J shed 7 bases, and the junction held 6 bases outside the gene matches. The DNA for the CDR3 is TGTGCCAGCAGCCCGGGACAGGGCGCTGAAAAACTGTTTTTT. It translates to CASSPGQGAEKLFF.

This clonotype was seen ten or more times. This sequence joins TRBV6-2 or TRBV6-3 and TRBJ2-1; D remains unclear. Germline CDR1 and CDR2: MNHEY and SVGEGT. This CDR3 contains 12 residues. V was pared by 5 bases and J by 2 bases, with 4 bases between. The CDR3, as DNA: TGTGCCAGCAGTGGTGCCTACAATGAGCAGTTCTTC. As protein: CASSGAYNEQFF.

This clonotype has ten or more counts. This rearrangement joins TRBV11-2 to TRBJ2-1; TRBD2 agrees at 8 bases. Germline V lookup: CDR1 SGHAT, CDR2 FQNNGV. The CDR3 contains 14 residues. The V and J ends lost 5 bases and 9 bases, in that order; junction bases with no gene match: 9. The CDR3 protein is CASSLSGGRTEQFF. CDR3 nucleotide sequence: TGTGCCAGCAGCCTTTCTGGCGGGAGGACTGAGCAGTTCTTC.

This clonotype has a count of ten or more. The rearrangement joins TRBV7-9 to TRBJ2-5, with 7 bases lining up with TRBD2. Germline-derived CDR1 and CDR2 are SEHNR and FQNEAQ (reference sequence). The CDR3 extends over 14 amino acids. The V segment lost 1 base and the J segment 5 bases; nucleotides outside the gene matches: 4. CDR3 region: CASSLDAGVETQYF. The CDR3 nucleotides read TGTGCCAGCAGCTTAGATGCGGGAGTGGAGACCCAGTACTTC.

In its sample, this clonotype was seen a few times. The V call is TRBV20-1, the J call TRBJ2-4; D is ambiguous. The germline V gene encodes CDR1 DFQATT and CDR2 SNEGSKA (reference sequence). Deletions cut 0 bases from V and 1 base from J, with 10 bases between. CDR3 length: 15 residues. The CDR3 region has the DNA TGCAGTGCTAGAGATCCCGGGCAGGCCAAAAACATTCAGTACTTC. This sequence encodes CSARDPGQAKNIQYF.

This clonotype was recorded many times. This chain uses TRBV12-3 or TRBV12-4 with TRBJ2-3; D not certain. Trimming cost V 2 bases and J 10 bases, with 13 bases left between them. The CDR3 sequence is 13 residues long. The CDR3 here is CASSLNLGLAQYF. The CDR3 bases are TGTGCCAGCAGTTTAAACTTGGGATTGGCGCAGTATTTT.

Comments on this clonotype: A much larger clone differs from this one at a single base, so this may be a read error. V is TRBV12-3 or TRBV12-4 and J is TRBJ2-1; D remains ambiguous. The CDR3 has 14 residues. V was shortened by 7 bases and J by 4 bases, with 14 bases between the two germline ends. The CDR3 region has the DNA TGTGCCAGCACTTTTCGAGCCAGATACAATGAGCAGTTCTTC. It is translated as CASTFRARYNEQFF.

This clonotype was counted ten times or more. This sequence joins TRBV7-2 and TRBJ2-7; perhaps TRBD2 as D (6 bases). Per the germline V gene, CDR1 is SGHTA and CDR2 is FQGNSA. Deletions cut 5 bases from V and 4 bases from J, with 18 bases between. The CDR3 sequence is 15 residues long. This CDR3 reads CASSLDLALNYEQYF. The CDR3 nucleotides are TGTGCCAGCAGCCTAGACCTAGCGTTGAATTACGAGCAGTACTTC. The variable domain in full, completed from reference TRBV7-2 and TRBJ2-7, reads GAGVSQSPSNKVTEKGKDVELRCDPISGHTALYWYRQSLGQGLEFLIYFQGNSAPDKSGLPSDRFSAERTGGSVSTLTIQRTQQEDSAVYLCASSLDLALNYEQYFGPGTRLTVT.

This clonotype has a handful of counts. The V call is TRBV12-3 or TRBV12-4, the J call TRBJ2-7; D is possibly TRBD2 (5 bases). The V gene lost 5 bases and the J gene lost 6 bases, with 14 bases spanning the gap. The CDR3 is made up of 13 amino acids. The CDR3 DNA reads as TGTGCCAGCAGTACCCCAGGACTGCCCGAGCAGTACTTC. Translated, it gives CASSTPGLPEQYF.

This clonotype was counted ten times or more. The J gene is TRBJ2-7, the V gene TRBV7-9; the D call may be TRBD1 or TRBD2 (5 bases each). Germline CDR1 SEHNR, CDR2 FQNEAQ (reference sequence). This CDR3 is built from 13 residues. Trimming left V 6 bases short and J 3 bases short, with 12 bases between. The CDR3 coding sequence is TGTGCCAGCAGTTCGGGACGGAACTACGAGCAGTACTTC. Protein product: CASSSGRNYEQYF.

The V gene is TRBV27, the J gene TRBJ2-7, with unresolved D. V lost 3 bases to trimming and J lost 5 bases, with 11 bases between them. The germline V gene has CDR1 MNHEY and CDR2 SMNVEV (reference sequence). This CDR3 contains 13 residues. This CDR3 is CASSFHPDDEQYF. CDR3 coding DNA: TGTGCCAGCAGTTTCCATCCGGATGACGAGCAGTACTTC.

This clonotype appeared many times. V is TRBV7-8 and J is TRBJ1-2; 7 bases align to TRBD1. This CDR3 contains 15 residues. Germline CDR1 reads SGHVS; CDR2 reads FQNEAQ. V lost 7 bases, J lost 7 bases, and 15 bases stayed unmatched. CDR3 loop: CASTPRGGDRGGYTF. The CDR3, as DNA: TGTGCCAGCACCCCTAGAGGGGGCGATCGGGGTGGCTACACCTTC.

V gene TRBV11-3 combines with J gene TRBJ2-1, with D possibly TRBD2 on 5 matching bases. This CDR3 contains 13 residues. Germline V lookup: CDR1 SGHNT, CDR2 YENEEA. V lost 8 bases, J lost 7 bases, and 15 bases lay in between. The CDR3 region is CASCLGGQNEQFF. CDR3 DNA: TGTGCCAGCTGCCTAGGAGGTCAGAATGAGCAGTTCTTC.

The chain links TRBV12-3 or TRBV12-4 to TRBJ2-6; D is uncertain. This CDR3 is 12 amino acids long. Trimming removed 4 bases from V and 13 bases from J, with 11 bases in between. The chain's CDR3 is CASSSEPAVLTF. The CDR3 DNA reads as TGTGCCAGCAGTTCGGAGCCTGCAGTCCTGACTTTC.

The chain has TRBV20-1 and TRBJ2-7; D could derive from TRBD1 or TRBD2 (5 bases each). The CDR3 extends over 10 amino acids. Trimming removed 2 bases from V and 7 bases from J, with 6 bases in between. Germline V gene data show CDR1 as DFQATT and CDR2 as SNEGSKA (reference sequence). The CDR3: CSARWGEQYF. The CDR3 DNA reads TGCAGTGCTAGATGGGGGGAGCAGTACTTC.

This clonotype appeared many times. The chain recombines TRBV4-2 with TRBJ2-1, with a possible D match to TRBD2 (5 bases). This CDR3 contains 13 residues. CDR1 is LGHNA, CDR2 YNFKEQ, per germline. Trimming removed 1 base at V and 8 bases at J, with 9 bases between. The CDR3 spells CASSQAGSDEQFF. The CDR3 DNA sequence: TGTGCCAGCAGCCAAGCGGGAAGCGATGAGCAGTTCTTC.

Ten or more counts support this clonotype. The chain links TRBV10-3 to TRBJ2-3; D may match TRBD1 or TRBD2 (5 bases each). V was shortened by 2 bases and J by 4 bases, with 16 bases between the two germline ends. The CDR3 has 16 amino acids. CDR1 and CDR2 from the germline V gene are ENHRY and SYGVKD. The CDR3 DNA reads as TGTGCCATCAGTGAGCTCGGAAGGGGAGTCCCAGATACGCAGTATTTT. The encoded protein is CAISELGRGVPDTQYF.